This T cell receptor (beta chain) is from a study of blood T cell repertoires in COVID-19. Study-level information: COVID-19 samples, acute and convalescent, were from the United States, Italy and Spain. PBMCs, B-cell-depleted T cells, or T cells were the source of the cDNA or gDNA that made up the material.

In the original processing: Using reference gene primer amplification, nucleated cell counts were estimated. Sequenced by immunoSEQ multiplex PCR; TCRdb stores in-frame clones only, minus some. From that table come the V and J calls and clone size; the DNA was used to work out D and trimming. The table records some 200,000 clones, about nine tenths of them present only once. CDR3 length: 16 amino acids. The junction had 8 bases not matched to a gene; V was cut back by 5 bases and J by 0 bases. Germline V gene sequence: CDR1 SGHKS, CDR2 YYEKEE (reference sequence). The sample was peripheral blood. This rearrangement joins TRBV5-5 to TRBJ2-1, with 7 bases fitting TRBD1. The sequence was collected from a middle-aged man with acute or convalescent COVID-19. CDR3 bases: TGTGCCAGCAGATCCACGACAGGGAGCTCCTACAATGAGCAGTTCTTC. It specifies CASRSTTGSSYNEQFF.